One sample yielded the 13 T cell receptor beta chains listed below, sequenced in a study of T cell responses to AZD1222 COVID-19 vaccine (dated by TCRdb to about 2021). The time point label on this specimen signifies: baseline before first vaccination. Libraries were prepared through the immunoSEQ multiplex PCR assay. Imported from immuneACCESS, the table was reduced by TCRdb to in-frame sequences with V and J called. These copies leave out some clones; in studies compared against another copy, an unresolved V gene accounts for under half, and the cause of the remainder is not known. The sample table contains about 97,000 clones; only one count was recorded for around 83% of them. The ten most abundant clones make up 1.2% to 1.5% of the sample. The sample here was peripheral blood, taken on day 0 of AZD1222 vaccination. The source is an adult in good health.

V gene TRBV30 combines with J gene TRBJ2-2, with D unresolved. Germline V CDR1 and CDR2: GTSNPN, SVGIG (reference sequence). Trimming took off 2 bases at V and 3 bases at J, with 7 bases between the two ends. The CDR3 totals 13 residues. The CDR3 region is CAWSPSDTGELFF. For the CDR3, the DNA is TGTGCCTGGAGTCCAAGTGACACCGGGGAGCTGTTTTTT.

V usage is TRBV27 and J usage is TRBJ1-5; D may be TRBD1 (5 bases). Trimming cost V 5 bases and J 0 bases, with 17 bases left between them. Germline V gene sequence: CDR1 MNHEY, CDR2 SMNVEV (reference sequence). This CDR3 is 17 amino acids long. For the CDR3, the DNA is TGTGCCAGCAGTCCCTCAGTGGTGGGGGTTAGCAATCAGCCCCAGCATTTT. This encodes CASSPSVVGVSNQPQHF.

In this sample, this clone turned up a few times. V usage is TRBV10-1 and J usage is TRBJ1-5; weak D call: TRBD1 (5 bases). The ends were cut back, 5 bases at V and 3 bases at J, with 20 bases in the middle. Germline V gene lookup returns CDR1 WNHNN and CDR2 SYGVQD (reference sequence). CDR3 length: 17 residues. CDR3 nucleotides: TGCGCCAGCAGTAGAACTACAGGAGGGCGTTTCAATCAGCCCCAGCATTTT. This codes for CASSRTTGGRFNQPQHF.

The chain has TRBV6-5 and TRBJ2-7, with D possibly called TRBD1 or TRBD2 (6 bases each). The germline V gene encodes CDR1 MNHEY and CDR2 SVGAGI. V was trimmed by 6 bases and J by 1 base, leaving 13 bases between them. CDR3 length: 14 amino acids. In DNA, the CDR3 is TGTGCCAGCAGCCGCGGGACAAAATCCTACGAGCAGTACTTC. This encodes CASSRGTKSYEQYF.

V gene TRBV28 combines with J gene TRBJ1-6; unclear D gene. Germline V CDR1 and CDR2: MDHEN, SYDVKM. This CDR3 comprises 17 residues. V lost 5 bases to trimming and J lost 7 bases, with 21 bases between them. Here the CDR3 reads CASSPHPSAGYNSPLHF. The CDR3 DNA reads TGTGCCAGCAGTCCCCACCCTTCGGCAGGCTACAATTCACCCCTCCACTTT.

The gene calls are TRBV18 and TRBJ2-1; 7 bases are shared with TRBD2. CDR3 length: 17 residues. CDR1 and CDR2 (germline): KGHSH, LQKENI. J was trimmed by 0 bases and V by 6 bases; bases with no gene match: 11. Written as DNA, the CDR3 is TGTGCCAGCTCTAATGGAGCTAGCGGAAGCTCCTACAATGAGCAGTTCTTC. Encoded protein: CASSNGASGSSYNEQFF.

V usage is TRBV30 and J usage is TRBJ1-4; perhaps TRBD1 as D (5 bases). The CDR3 covers 15 residues. Trimming stripped 1 base from V and 8 bases from J, with 17 bases between. The germline V gene encodes CDR1 GTSNPN and CDR2 SVGIG (reference sequence). The CDR3 nucleotides read TGTGCCTGGAGTGGGTCGACAGTGCGACGGGAAAAACTGTTTTTT. This codes for CAWSGSTVRREKLFF.

The chain joins TRBV30 to TRBJ1-2; D might be TRBD1 (5 bases). This CDR3 contains 16 residues. Germline V gene data show CDR1 as GTSNPN and CDR2 as SVGIG (reference sequence). Trimming took 0 bases from V and 8 from J, leaving 22 bases between them. The CDR3 bases are TGTGCCTGGAGTGTAAAGGCGTTGCAGGGATCGGCGGGCTACACCTTC. This encodes CAWSVKALQGSAGYTF.

The chain employs TRBV7-2 and TRBJ1-4; maybe TRBD1 (6 bases). This CDR3 is built from 16 residues. Germline V gene sequence: CDR1 SGHTA, CDR2 FQGNSA. The V end was cut by 1 base, the J end by 5 bases, with 14 bases between. In nucleotides, the CDR3 is TGTGCCAGCAGCTTAGATGGCAGGGGAAAAAATGAAAAACTGTTTTTT. Protein sequence: CASSLDGRGKNEKLFF.

The chain uses TRBV14 and TRBJ2-1; D is unclear. This CDR3 contains 14 residues. The V end was cut by 1 base, the J end by 9 bases, with 13 bases between. Germline loops: CDR1 SGHDN, CDR2 FVKESK. Written as DNA, the CDR3 is TGTGCCAGCAGCCAAGTCCGGAGTGGCGGTGAGCAGTTCTTC. Protein: CASSQVRSGGEQFF.

The V and J genes are TRBV18 and TRBJ1-1, with 7 bases that match TRBD1. The trim removed 0 bases at V and 1 base at J, leaving 11 bases unmatched. The CDR3 has 18 amino acids. Per germline, CDR1 KGHSH and CDR2 LQKENI. DNA of the CDR3: TGTGCCAGCTCACCACCGATGGGTACAGGGGCGAAGAACACTGAAGCTTTCTTT. This translates into CASSPPMGTGAKNTEAFF.

This clone was picked up one time. This chain links TRBV13 with TRBJ1-2; tentatively, D is TRBD1 (6 bases). Germline assignment: CDR1 PRHDT and CDR2 FYEKMQ (reference sequence). CDR3 length: 14 residues. Trimming removed 3 bases from V and 4 bases from J, with 12 bases in between. CDR3 sequence (DNA): TGTGCCAGCAGCTTCTTCAGGGGATCCTATGGCTACACCTTC. Translated, it gives CASSFFRGSYGYTF.

V gene TRBV5-6 combines with J gene TRBJ2-7; no reliable D call. Per the germline V gene, CDR1 is SGHDT and CDR2 is YYEEEE. The CDR3 is made up of 12 amino acids. Trimming took off 6 bases at V and 5 bases at J, with 12 bases between the two ends. For the CDR3, the DNA is TGTGCCAGCACTTACGGCTACGACGAGCAGTACTTC. It translates to CASTYGYDEQYF. The variable domain in full, with the rest retrieved from reference TRBV5-6 and TRBJ2-7, is DAGVTQSPTHLIKTRGQQVTLRCSPKSGHDTVSWYQQALGQGPQFIFQYYEEEERQRGNFPDRFSGHQFPNYSSELNVNALLLGDSALYLCASTYGYDEQYFGPGTRLTVT.